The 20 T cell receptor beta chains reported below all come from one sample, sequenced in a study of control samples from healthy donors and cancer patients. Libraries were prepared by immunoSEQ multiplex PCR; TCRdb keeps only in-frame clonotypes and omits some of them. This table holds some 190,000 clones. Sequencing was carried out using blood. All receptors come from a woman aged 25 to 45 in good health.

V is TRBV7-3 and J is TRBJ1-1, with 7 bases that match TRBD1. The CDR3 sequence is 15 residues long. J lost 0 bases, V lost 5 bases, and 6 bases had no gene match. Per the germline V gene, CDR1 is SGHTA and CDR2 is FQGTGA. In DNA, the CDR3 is TGTGCCAGCAGCCCACAGGGGAAAATGAACACTGAAGCTTTCTTT. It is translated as CASSPQGKMNTEAFF.

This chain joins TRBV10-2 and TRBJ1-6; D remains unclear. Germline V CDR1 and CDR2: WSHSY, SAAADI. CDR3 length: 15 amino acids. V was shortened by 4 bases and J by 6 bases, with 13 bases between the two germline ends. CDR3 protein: CASSVGFRSNSPLHF. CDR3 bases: TGCGCCAGCAGTGTGGGGTTTAGGTCTAATTCACCCCTCCACTTT.

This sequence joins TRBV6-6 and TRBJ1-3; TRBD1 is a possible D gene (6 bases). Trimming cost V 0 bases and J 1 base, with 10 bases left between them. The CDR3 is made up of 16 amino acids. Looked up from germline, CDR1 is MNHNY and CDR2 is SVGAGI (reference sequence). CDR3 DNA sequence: TGTGCCAGCAGTTACTCGAGCAGGGGTTCTGGAAACACCATATATTTT. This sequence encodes CASSYSSRGSGNTIYF.

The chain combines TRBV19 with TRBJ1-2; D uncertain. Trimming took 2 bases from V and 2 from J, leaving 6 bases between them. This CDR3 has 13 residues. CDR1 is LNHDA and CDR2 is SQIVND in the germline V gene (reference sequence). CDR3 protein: CASSIIGNYGYTF. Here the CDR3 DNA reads TGTGCCAGTAGTATAATCGGCAACTATGGCTACACCTTC. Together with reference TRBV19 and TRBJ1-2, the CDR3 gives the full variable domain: DGGITQSPKYLFRKEGQNVTLSCEQNLNHDAMYWYRQDPGQGLRLIYYSQIVNDFQKGDIAEGYSVSREKKESFPLTVTSAQKNPTAFYLCASSIIGNYGYTFGSGTRLTVV.

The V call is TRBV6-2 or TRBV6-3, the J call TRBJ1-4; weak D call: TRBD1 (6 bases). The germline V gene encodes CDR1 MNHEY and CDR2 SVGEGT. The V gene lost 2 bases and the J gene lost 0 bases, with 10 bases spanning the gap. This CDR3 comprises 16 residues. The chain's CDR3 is CASSYRTGTTNEKLFF. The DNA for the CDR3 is TGTGCCAGCAGTTACCGTACAGGGACAACTAATGAAAAACTGTTTTTT.

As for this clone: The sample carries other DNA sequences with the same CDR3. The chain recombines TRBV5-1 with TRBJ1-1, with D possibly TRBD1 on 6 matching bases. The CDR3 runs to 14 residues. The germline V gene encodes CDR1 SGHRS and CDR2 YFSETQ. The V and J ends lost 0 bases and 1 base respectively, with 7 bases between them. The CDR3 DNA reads TGCGCCAGCAGCTTGGACAGGGCGAACACTGAAGCTTTCTTT. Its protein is CASSLDRANTEAFF.

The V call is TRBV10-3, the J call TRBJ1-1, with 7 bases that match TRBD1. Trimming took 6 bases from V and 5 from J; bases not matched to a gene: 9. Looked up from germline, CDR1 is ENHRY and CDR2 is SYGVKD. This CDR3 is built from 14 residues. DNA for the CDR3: TGTGCCATCAGGGGGCAGGGGGAGGGGACTGAAGCTTTCTTT. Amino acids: CAIRGQGEGTEAFF.

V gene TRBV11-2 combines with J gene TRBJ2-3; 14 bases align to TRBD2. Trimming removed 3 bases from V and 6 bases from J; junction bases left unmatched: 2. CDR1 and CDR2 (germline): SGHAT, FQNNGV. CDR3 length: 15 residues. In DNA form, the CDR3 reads TGTGCCAGCAGCTTGACTAGCGGGGGGGGCGATACGCAGTATTTT. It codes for CASSLTSGGGDTQYF. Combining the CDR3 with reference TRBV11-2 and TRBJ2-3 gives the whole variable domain EAGVAQSPRYKIIEKRQSVAFWCNPISGHATLYWYQQILGQGPKLLIQFQNNGVVDDSQLPKDRFSAERLKGVDSTLKIQPAKLEDSAVYLCASSLTSGGGDTQYFGPGTRLTVL.

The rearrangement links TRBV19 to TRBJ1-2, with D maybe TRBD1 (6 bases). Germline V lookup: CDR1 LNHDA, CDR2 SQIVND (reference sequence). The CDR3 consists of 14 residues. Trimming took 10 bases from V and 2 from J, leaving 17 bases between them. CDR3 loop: CATLGDTKNYGYTF. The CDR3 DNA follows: TGTGCCACCCTCGGGGACACGAAAAACTATGGCTACACCTTC.

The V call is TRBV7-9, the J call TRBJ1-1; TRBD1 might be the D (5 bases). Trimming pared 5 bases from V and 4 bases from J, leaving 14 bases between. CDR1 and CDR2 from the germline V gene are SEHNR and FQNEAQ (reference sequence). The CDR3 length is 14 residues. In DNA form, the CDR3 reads TGTGCCAGCAGCCCGAATTCGGGGGGCACTGAAGCTTTCTTT. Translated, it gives CASSPNSGGTEAFF. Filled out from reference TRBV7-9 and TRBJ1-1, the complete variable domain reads DTGVSQNPRHKITKRGQNVTFRCDPISEHNRLYWYRQTLGQGPEFLTYFQNEAQLEKSRLLSDRFSAERPKGSFSTLEIQRTEQGDSAMYLCASSPNSGGTEAFFGQGTRLTVV.

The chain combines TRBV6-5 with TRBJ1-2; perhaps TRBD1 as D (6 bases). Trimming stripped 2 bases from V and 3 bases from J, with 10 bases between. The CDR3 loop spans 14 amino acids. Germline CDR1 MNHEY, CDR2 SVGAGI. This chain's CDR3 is CASSYGKGDYGYTF. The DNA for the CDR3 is TGTGCCAGCAGTTACGGAAAGGGGGACTATGGCTACACCTTC.

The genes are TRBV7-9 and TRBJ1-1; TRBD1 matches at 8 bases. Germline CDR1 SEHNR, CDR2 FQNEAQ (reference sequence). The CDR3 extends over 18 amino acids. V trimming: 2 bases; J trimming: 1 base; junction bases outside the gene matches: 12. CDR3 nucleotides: TGTGCCAGCAGCTTACCCCCTCTAGGACAGGGCGGGAACACTGAAGCTTTCTTT. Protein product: CASSLPPLGQGGNTEAFF.

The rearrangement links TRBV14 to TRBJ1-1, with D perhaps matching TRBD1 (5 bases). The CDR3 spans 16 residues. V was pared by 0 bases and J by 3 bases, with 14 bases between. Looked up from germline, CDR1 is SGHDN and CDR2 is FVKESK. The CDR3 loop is CASSQDTRVGDTEAFF. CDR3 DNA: TGTGCCAGCAGCCAAGATACCCGGGTAGGGGACACTGAAGCTTTCTTT.

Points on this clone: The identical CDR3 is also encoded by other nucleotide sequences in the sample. The CDR3 DNA reads TGTGCCACCAGTGACCCCAATCAGCCCCAGCATTTT. The encoded protein is CATSDPNQPQHF. The rearrangement uses TRBV24-1 and TRBJ1-5; D call uncertain. Trimming left V 4 bases short and J 3 bases short, with 3 bases between. In germline, CDR1 is KGHDR, CDR2 SFDVKD. The CDR3 is 12 amino acids.

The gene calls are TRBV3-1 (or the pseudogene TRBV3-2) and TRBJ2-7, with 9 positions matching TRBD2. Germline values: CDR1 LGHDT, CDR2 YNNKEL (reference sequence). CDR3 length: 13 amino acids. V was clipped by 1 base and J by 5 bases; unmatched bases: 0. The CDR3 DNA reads TGTGCCAGCAGCCAAGGACTAGCGGACGAGCAGTACTTC. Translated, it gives CASSQGLADEQYF.

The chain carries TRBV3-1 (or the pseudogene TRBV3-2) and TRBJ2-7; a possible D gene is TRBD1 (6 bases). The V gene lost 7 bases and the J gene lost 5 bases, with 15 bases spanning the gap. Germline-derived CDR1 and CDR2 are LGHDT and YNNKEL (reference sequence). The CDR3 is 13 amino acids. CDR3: CASTLGAADEQYF. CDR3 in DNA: TGTGCCAGCACCTTGGGGGCGGCGGACGAGCAGTACTTC.

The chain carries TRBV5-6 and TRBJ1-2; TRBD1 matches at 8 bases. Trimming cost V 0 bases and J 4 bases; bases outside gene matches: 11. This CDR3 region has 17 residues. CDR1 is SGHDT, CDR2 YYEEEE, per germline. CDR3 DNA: TGTGCCAGCAGCTTGGCCGCGGACAGGGCAACTGGCTATGGCTACACCTTC. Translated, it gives CASSLAADRATGYGYTF.

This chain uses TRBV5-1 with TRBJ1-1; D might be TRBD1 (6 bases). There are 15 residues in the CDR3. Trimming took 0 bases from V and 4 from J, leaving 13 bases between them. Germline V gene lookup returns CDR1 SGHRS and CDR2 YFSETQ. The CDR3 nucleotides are TGCGCCAGCAGCTTGGTTGGGGGCGCCGGCACTGAAGCTTTCTTT. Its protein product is CASSLVGGAGTEAFF.

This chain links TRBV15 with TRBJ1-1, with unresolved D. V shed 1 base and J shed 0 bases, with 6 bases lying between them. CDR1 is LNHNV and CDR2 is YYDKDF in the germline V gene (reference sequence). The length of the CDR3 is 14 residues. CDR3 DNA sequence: TGTGCCACCAGCAGAGTCGCAGTGAACACTGAAGCTTTCTTT. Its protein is CATSRVAVNTEAFF. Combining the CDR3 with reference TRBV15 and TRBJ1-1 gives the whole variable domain DAMVIQNPRYQVTQFGKPVTLSCSQTLNHNVMYWYQQKSSQAPKLLFHYYDKDFNNEADTPDNFQSRRPNTSFCFLDIRSPGLGDTAMYLCATSRVAVNTEAFFGQGTRLTVV.

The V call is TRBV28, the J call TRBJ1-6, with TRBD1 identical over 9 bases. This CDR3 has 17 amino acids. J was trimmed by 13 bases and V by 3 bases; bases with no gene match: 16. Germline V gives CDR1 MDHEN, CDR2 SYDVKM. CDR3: CASSFAQTTGGIVPLHF. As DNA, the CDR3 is TGTGCCAGCAGTTTTGCCCAAACGACAGGGGGAATTGTTCCCCTCCACTTT.